The 9 T cell receptor beta chains below were found in one sample sequenced in a study of post-analysis software for immune sequencing data. Each TCR beta cDNA library carried unique molecular identifiers. Each CDR3 protein gets one entry after TCRdb re-called the PCR reads with MiXCR. The table records some 160,000 distinct CDR3 sequences, around 34% of them present only once. Here the sequenced sample was blood, taken after autologous hematopoietic stem cell transplantation. The receptors shown here come from a girl aged 10-17 years with multiple sclerosis.

This clonotype came up many times. This chain joins TRBV10-3 and TRBJ2-7; 9 nucleotides align to TRBD2. Germline V gives CDR1 ENHRY, CDR2 SYGVKD. This CDR3 has 15 amino acids. The J segment lost 0 bases and the V segment lost 4 bases, leaving 4 bases of the junction unmatched. The CDR3 loop reads CAISGTSEYSYEQYF. The CDR3 coding sequence is TGTGCCATCAGTGGGACTAGCGAGTACTCCTACGAGCAGTACTTC.

This sequence joins TRBV27 and TRBJ1-2, with D possibly matching TRBD1 (6 bases). The length of the CDR3 is 16 residues. Per the germline V gene, CDR1 is MNHEY and CDR2 is SMNVEV (reference sequence). The germline V and J ends were trimmed by 4 bases and 1 base, with 16 bases remaining between them. The CDR3 protein is CASSSSHRDNNYGYTF. The CDR3 nucleotides read TGTGCCAGCAGTTCCAGCCACCGGGACAATAACTATGGCTACACCTTC.

This clonotype was observed a handful of times. This chain links TRBV12-3 or TRBV12-4 with TRBJ2-5, with 7 nucleotides matching TRBD1. CDR3 length equals 15 residues. V shed 6 bases, J shed 5 bases, and the junction held 12 bases outside the gene matches. CDR3 coding DNA: TGTGCCAGCAGCGGACAGGCCCTCCGTTCGGAGACCCAGTACTTC. Translating it yields CASSGQALRSETQYF.

This clonotype appeared many times. The chain recombines TRBV7-2 with TRBJ2-2, with 14 bases identical to TRBD2. CDR3 length equals 18 residues. The J segment lost 2 bases and the V segment lost 5 bases, leaving 7 bases of the junction unmatched. Germline V lookup: CDR1 SGHTA, CDR2 FQGNSA. In DNA form, the CDR3 reads TGTGCCAGCAGCCAACGGACTAGCGGGAGGAGAAACACCGGGGAGCTGTTTTTT. Protein: CASSQRTSGRRNTGELFF.

The chain joins TRBV28 to TRBJ2-5; D remains ambiguous. V was trimmed by 5 bases and J by 2 bases, leaving 12 bases between them. Germline V gene lookup returns CDR1 MDHEN and CDR2 SYDVKM. This CDR3 spans 14 amino acids. CDR3 DNA: TGTGCCAGCAGTGGTTCCGGCAGACAAGAGACCCAGTACTTC. Translating it yields CASSGSGRQETQYF.

This clonotype has only a few counts. V is TRBV29-1 and J is TRBJ1-4; the D gene is possibly TRBD1 (5 bases). Germline lookup yields CDR1 SQVTM and CDR2 ANQGSEA. V dropped 6 bases and J dropped 3 bases, with 14 bases sitting between them. The CDR3 length is 14 residues. CDR3 sequence: CSVHRLPANEKLFF. DNA for the CDR3: TGCAGCGTGCACAGGCTACCGGCTAATGAAAAACTGTTTTTT.

Concerning this clonotype itself: Possible read error: a much larger clone is one base away. In nucleotides, the CDR3 is TGCAGTGCTATCAGGGGGCAAGAGCAGTACTTC. Its protein product is CSAIRGQEQYF. The chain couples TRBV20-1 to TRBJ2-7; 8 bases fit TRBD1. Trimming cost V 4 bases and J 7 bases; bases outside gene matches: 3. Germline CDR1 and CDR2: DFQATT and SNEGSKA (reference sequence). This CDR3 contains 11 residues.

V usage is TRBV2 and J usage is TRBJ2-7; D may correspond to TRBD1 or TRBD2 (5 bases each). Germline V gene sequence: CDR1 SNHLY, CDR2 FYNNEI. This CDR3 is 14 amino acids long. Trimming took off 0 bases at V and 6 bases at J, with 12 bases between the two ends. The CDR3 DNA reads TGTGCCAGCAGTGAAGCATTGAGGGGCGGCGAGCAGTACTTC. Translated: CASSEALRGGEQYF.

The chain joins TRBV3-1 to TRBJ2-3, with a weak D call TRBD2 (6 bases). In germline, CDR1 is LGHDT, CDR2 YNNKEL (reference sequence). This CDR3 has 18 residues. V was pared by 4 bases and J by 0 bases, with 20 bases between. In DNA form, the CDR3 reads TGTGCCAGCAGCCCCGGGGGTAGTCTGACCTCCAGCACAGATACGCAGTATTTT. Amino acids: CASSPGGSLTSSTDTQYF.